This TCR beta chain was sequenced during a study of PD-L1 blockade in urothelial cancer. Study-level information: Patients, treated from 2014 onward, received atezolizumab 1,200 mg intravenously every 3 weeks. In the patient group, about 90% of the roughly 29 were males with bladder-origin urothelial cancer. Blood samples had a median of about 140,000 T cells, tens of thousands of unique TCRs, and clonality more than 0.075.

Some clones are missing from TCRdb's copy, which holds only in-frame ones; the method was immunoSEQ multiplex PCR. The sample carries 35,000 to 45,000 clones, about four fifths recorded once. V lost 2 bases to trimming and J lost 0 bases; unmatched junction nucleotides: 13. The CDR3 has 22 amino acids. Germline CDR1 is MDHEN and CDR2 is SYDVKM. The sample in question was PBMCs, obtained around atezolizumab (anti-PD-L1) treatment. V is TRBV28 and J is TRBJ2-1; 16 bases are a match to TRBD2. The sequence was collected from a man aged 65 to 79 with urothelial cancer. CDR3 DNA: TGTGCCAGCAGTTTACCCGCTACCTCGGGACTAGCGGGAGGGCCCTCCTACAATGAGCAGTTCTTC. Protein: CASSLPATSGLAGGPSYNEQFF.